Shown below are 22 T cell receptor beta chains from a single sample sequenced in a study of blood T cell repertoires in COVID-19. Repertoires were generated with immunoSEQ multiplex PCR, while TCRdb's copy carries only in-frame clones and drops some. This sample has under 300,000 clones, with 90% found just once. The sequencing input was peripheral blood. The receptors stem from a woman aged 60-75 years with COVID-19, enrolled during active disease.

This CDR3 reads CASSLDRGPYEQYF. The CDR3 DNA sequence: TGTGCCAGCAGCTTGGACAGGGGGCCCTACGAGCAGTACTTC. The chain couples TRBV6-6 to TRBJ2-7; 11 bases map to TRBD1. V lost 6 bases to trimming and J lost 2 bases; unmatched junction nucleotides: 3. This CDR3 contains 14 residues. CDR1 is MNHNY and CDR2 is SVGAGI in the germline V gene (reference sequence).

The V and J genes are TRBV11-3 and TRBJ1-1; D possibly corresponds to TRBD1 (5 bases). V was pared by 5 bases and J by 1 base, with 8 bases between. This CDR3 has 13 residues. CDR1 is SGHNT, CDR2 YENEEA, per germline. As DNA, the CDR3 is TGTGCCAGCAGCCACACAGGGAACACTGAAGCTTTCTTT. Amino acids: CASSHTGNTEAFF.

This clone appeared once. This same CDR3 is encoded by further DNA sequences in the sample. V usage is TRBV4-2 and J usage is TRBJ2-3; D is unclear. V lost 0 bases and J 3 bases, leaving 4 bases between the germline ends. Per the germline V gene, CDR1 is LGHNA and CDR2 is YNFKEQ. There are 13 residues in the CDR3. The DNA of the CDR3 is TGTGCCAGCAGCCAAGACAGGACAGATACGCAGTATTTT. Protein: CASSQDRTDTQYF.

The V and J genes are TRBV5-1 and TRBJ2-2; perhaps TRBD2 as D (6 bases). V gave up 3 bases and J gave up 5 bases, with 11 bases separating them. Germline loops: CDR1 SGHRS, CDR2 YFSETQ. This CDR3 spans 14 amino acids. CDR3: CASSSGTPTGELFF. In nucleotides, the CDR3 is TGCGCCAGCAGCTCCGGGACTCCAACCGGGGAGCTGTTTTTT.

The chain has TRBV3-1 (or the pseudogene TRBV3-2) and TRBJ1-1; TRBD1 aligns across 7 bases. This CDR3 comprises 13 residues. V shed 8 bases, J shed 4 bases, and the junction held 7 bases outside the gene matches. Germline V CDR1 and CDR2: LGHDT, YNNKEL (reference sequence). This CDR3 reads CASRTGAATEAFF. The CDR3, as DNA: TGTGCCAGCCGAACAGGGGCAGCCACTGAAGCTTTCTTT.

The table lists this clone with a count of one. The rearrangement uses TRBV7-9 and TRBJ1-5, with D unresolved. V was cut by 1 base and J by 6 bases, with 10 bases left in between. The CDR3 is 14 residues long. Germline lookup yields CDR1 SEHNR and CDR2 FQNEAQ (reference sequence). Here the CDR3 reads CASSLGRSFQPQHF. In DNA form, the CDR3 reads TGTGCCAGCAGCTTAGGCAGGTCCTTTCAGCCCCAGCATTTT.

This clone turned up a few times. The gene calls are TRBV7-2 and TRBJ1-1; D is perhaps TRBD1 (6 bases). CDR3 length equals 15 residues. Trimming left V 2 bases short and J 7 bases short, with 17 bases between. The germline V gene encodes CDR1 SGHTA and CDR2 FQGNSA. The CDR3 loop reads CASSLNAGESLEAFF. CDR3 bases: TGTGCCAGCAGCTTAAATGCAGGGGAGTCACTTGAAGCTTTCTTT.

The J gene is TRBJ1-5, the V gene TRBV6-6; the match to TRBD1 covers 7 bases. The V gene end was trimmed by 5 bases and the J gene end by 6 bases; junction bases not matched to a gene: 13. The length of the CDR3 is 16 residues. Germline V gene sequence: CDR1 MNHNY, CDR2 SVGAGI (reference sequence). CDR3 loop: CASSLPTGPPSQPQHF. As DNA, the CDR3 is TGTGCCAGCAGTCTGCCGACAGGGCCGCCCAGTCAGCCCCAGCATTTT.

This chain uses TRBV6-2 or TRBV6-3 with TRBJ2-1, with TRBD2 as a possible D gene (6 bases). The CDR3 covers 15 residues. Trimming shortened V by 0 bases and J by 8 bases, and 14 bases separated the two germline ends. Per the germline V gene, CDR1 is MNHEY and CDR2 is SVGEGT. CDR3 sequence reads: CASSYSGGVGDEQFF. Here the CDR3 DNA reads TGTGCCAGCAGTTACTCTGGCGGGGTAGGCGATGAGCAGTTCTTC.

This chain connects TRBV6-2 or TRBV6-3 to TRBJ1-5, with 7 positions matching TRBD1. Germline V gene data show CDR1 as MNHEY and CDR2 as SVGEGT. V trimming: 0 bases; J trimming: 4 bases; junction bases outside the gene matches: 18. The CDR3 loop spans 20 amino acids. The CDR3 sequence: CASSYSLSKGTVAPNQPQHF. The CDR3 nucleotides are TGTGCCAGCAGTTACTCGCTTTCTAAAGGGACAGTCGCCCCTAATCAGCCCCAGCATTTT.

The chain is built from TRBV27 and TRBJ1-4; D is perhaps TRBD1 (5 bases). CDR1 and CDR2 (germline): MNHEY, SMNVEV (reference sequence). Trimming took 3 bases from V and 15 from J, leaving 17 bases between them. The CDR3 covers 13 residues. The CDR3 nucleotides read TGTGCCAGCAGTTTGTCCCCAGTGGGACTTTTGTTTTTT. Protein sequence: CASSLSPVGLLFF.

A note on this clone: This CDR3 is also generated by other DNA sequences in the sample. The chain has TRBV19 and TRBJ2-7, with D perhaps TRBD2 (5 bases). The CDR3 is 14 residues long. V lost 1 base and J lost 1, with 8 bases in between. Germline assignment: CDR1 LNHDA and CDR2 SQIVND (reference sequence). This CDR3 reads CASSIGGGSYEQYF. The CDR3 bases are TGTGCCAGTAGTATAGGAGGAGGATCCTACGAGCAGTACTTC.

The chain employs TRBV11-1 and TRBJ2-1; D possibly corresponds to TRBD2 (7 bases). Germline CDR1 and CDR2: SGHAT and FQDESV (reference sequence). This CDR3 has 16 residues. V was clipped by 10 bases and J by 0 bases, with 19 bases between them. The CDR3 nucleotides read TGTGCCATCAAGACCGGGGGGCCGAGCTCCTACAATGAGCAGTTCTTC. Its protein is CAIKTGGPSSYNEQFF.

V and J are TRBV30 and TRBJ1-5; no clear D. V was trimmed by 0 bases and J by 9 bases, leaving 9 bases between them. Germline CDR1 and CDR2: GTSNPN and SVGIG (reference sequence). The CDR3 covers 12 residues. CDR3 nucleotides: TGTGCCTGGAGTGTGACTGGAGGGCCCCAGCATTTT. Encoded protein: CAWSVTGGPQHF.

This chain joins TRBV2 and TRBJ1-3; 7 bases are shared with TRBD1. Losses at the gene ends were 4 bases for V and 2 bases for J; bases not matched to a gene: 11. Germline V gives CDR1 SNHLY, CDR2 FYNNEI. The CDR3 is 17 residues long. The CDR3 DNA reads as TGTGCCAGCAGTGGCGCAGGGGGTGTCAGCGCTGGAAACACCATATATTTT. Its protein product is CASSGAGGVSAGNTIYF.

This clone has only one observation. The genes are TRBV12-5 and TRBJ1-6; D not resolved. Trimming removed 3 bases at V and 7 bases at J, with 13 bases between. Germline values: CDR1 LGHNT, CDR2 FRNRAP. The CDR3 contains 15 residues. The CDR3 DNA follows: TGTGCTAGTGGTTTAGCTACGGCGGGAAATTCACCCCTCCACTTT. This encodes CASGLATAGNSPLHF.

The J gene is TRBJ2-3, the V gene TRBV5-1; the match to TRBD1 covers 8 bases. Germline CDR1 and CDR2: SGHRS and YFSETQ. V gave up 4 bases and J gave up 2 bases; unmatched junction bases: 18. The CDR3 consists of 19 residues. The CDR3 nucleotides are TGCGCCAGCAGCCCTATGGGCTCGACCGGGACAGGATCCACAGATACGCAGTATTTT. Protein: CASSPMGSTGTGSTDTQYF.

In its sample, this clone was seen a few times. The chain has TRBV6-2 or TRBV6-3 and TRBJ1-2; the D is unclear. Germline assignment: CDR1 MNHEY and CDR2 SVGEGT. Trimming cost V 4 bases and J 2 bases, with 11 bases left between them. This CDR3 spans 14 amino acids. The CDR3 nucleotides are TGTGCCAGCAGTTCCACAACAAGAAACTATGGCTACACCTTC. Its protein is CASSSTTRNYGYTF.

V is TRBV7-9 and J is TRBJ1-6; 10 bases map to TRBD1. CDR3 length: 16 amino acids. Per the germline V gene, CDR1 is SEHNR and CDR2 is FQNEAQ (reference sequence). Trimming removed 3 bases from V and 7 bases from J; junction bases left unmatched: 6. CDR3 loop: CASSFRQGARNSPLHF. CDR3 nucleotide sequence: TGTGCCAGCAGCTTCCGACAGGGGGCGAGGAATTCACCCCTCCACTTT.

Here the CDR3 DNA reads TGTGCCAGCAGCGTCGCGGGGGGCGGTCAGCCCCAGCATTTT. This gives the protein CASSVAGGGQPQHF. The V call is TRBV6-2 or TRBV6-3, the J call TRBJ1-5; TRBD1 might be the D (6 bases). Trimming stripped 6 bases from V and 6 bases from J, with 15 bases between. The CDR3 extends over 14 amino acids. Germline V gene lookup returns CDR1 MNHEY and CDR2 SVGEGT.

The chain links TRBV27 to TRBJ2-3, with 8 bases lining up with TRBD1. Germline CDR1 MNHEY, CDR2 SMNVEV (reference sequence). The CDR3 totals 19 residues. Losses at the gene ends were 7 bases for V and 2 bases for J; bases not matched to a gene: 20. The CDR3 bases are TGTGCCAGCATCGGGCCGGGGGACAGGCGGCAAGGCTACACAGATACGCAGTATTTT. This encodes CASIGPGDRRQGYTDTQYF.

V and J are TRBV4-2 and TRBJ1-1; possibly TRBD1 for D (5 bases). Trimming removed 0 bases at V and 7 bases at J, with 12 bases between. CDR3 length equals 14 residues. Germline CDR1 LGHNA, CDR2 YNFKEQ. The CDR3 loop is CASSQDPREGEAFF. The CDR3 nucleotides read TGTGCCAGCAGCCAAGATCCCAGGGAGGGTGAAGCTTTCTTT.